This T cell receptor (beta chain) was identified during a study of blood T cells in healthy people across ages. For the second PCR, which ran for about 7 to 12 cycles, a sample-barcoded 5' primer and a J-beta primer mix were used. A single record per CDR3 protein comes from TCRdb applying MiXCR to the 5' RACE reads. The sample shows around 800,000 distinct CDR3 sequences, around a quarter of them seen only once. The CDR3 is 15 residues long. Germline V gives CDR1 SGHRS, CDR2 YFSETQ. Between the trimmed V and J ends, which lost 4 bases and 6 bases, there was a span of 16 bases. These same data were also listed under a study on T cells of mothers and their children.

Sequencing was performed on blood. This sequence originates from a boy between 10 and 17 years old in good health. V gene TRBV5-1 combines with J gene TRBJ2-2, with D perhaps matching TRBD1 (5 bases). The CDR3 coding sequence is TGCGCCAGCAGCGCGGACCGGACAAACGCCGGGGAGCTGTTTTTT. Translation: CASSADRTNAGELFF.